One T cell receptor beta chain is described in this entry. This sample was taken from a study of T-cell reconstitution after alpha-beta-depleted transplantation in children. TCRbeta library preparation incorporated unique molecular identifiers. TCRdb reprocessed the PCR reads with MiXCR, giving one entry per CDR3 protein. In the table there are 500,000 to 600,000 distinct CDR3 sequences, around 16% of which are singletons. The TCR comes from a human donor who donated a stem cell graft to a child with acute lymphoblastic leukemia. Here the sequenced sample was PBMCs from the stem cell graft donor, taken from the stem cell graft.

CDR3 loop: CSAGGGGGTDTQYF. The CDR3 DNA reads as TGCAGTGCTGGGGGAGGGGGGGGCACAGATACGCAGTATTTT. V and J are TRBV20-1 and TRBJ2-3; tentatively, D is TRBD2 (7 bases). The V gene's germline CDR1 is DFQATT and CDR2 SNEGSKA (reference sequence). The V gene lost 5 bases and the J gene lost 1 base, with 13 bases spanning the gap. The CDR3 contains 14 residues.